Shown below are 18 T cell receptor beta chains from a single sample sequenced in a study of metastatic and nonmetastatic thyroid tumors. TCRdb reprocessed the PCR reads using MiXCR. The repertoire holds about 24,000 clones, with around 20% as singletons. Patients had received no treatment of any kind before thyroid surgery. The sequenced sample consisted of blood. Receptors were obtained from a male donor with papillary thyroid cancer or a benign thyroid nodule (not recorded which). Some clones in this sample may be carry-over from other donors' samples.

The chain uses TRBV30 and TRBJ2-3; D may match TRBD1 or TRBD2 (5 bases each). V was shortened by 2 bases and J by 7 bases, with 13 bases between the two germline ends. This CDR3 contains 13 residues. Germline V gives CDR1 GTSNPN, CDR2 SVGIG (reference sequence). The CDR3 region has the DNA TGTGCCTGGAGTTCGGGGCGGGCGAATACGCAGTATTTT. Translating it yields CAWSSGRANTQYF.

The sample holds many counts of this clone. This chain links TRBV9 with TRBJ2-2, with D possibly TRBD2 on 6 matching bases. V lost 1 base, J lost 5 bases, and 6 bases lay in between. Germline CDR1 reads SGDLS; CDR2 reads YYNGEE. CDR3 length equals 13 residues. In DNA form, the CDR3 reads TGTGCCAGCAGCGTACGGGGGACCGGGGAGCTGTTTTTT. This translates into CASSVRGTGELFF.

This clone showed up many times. The chain uses TRBV7-9 and TRBJ2-2, with 16 bases identical to TRBD2. Germline-derived CDR1 and CDR2 are SEHNR and FQNEAQ (reference sequence). The CDR3 extends over 17 amino acids. J was trimmed by 4 bases and V by 3 bases; bases with no gene match: 2. CDR3 nucleotides: TGTGCCAGCAGCTTCGGGACTAGCGGGAGGGGCACCGGGGAGCTGTTTTTT. It yields the protein CASSFGTSGRGTGELFF.

This clone was observed many times. The chain links TRBV3-1 to TRBJ1-2; D gene uncertain. Germline values: CDR1 LGHDT, CDR2 YNNKEL (reference sequence). The CDR3 covers 12 residues. Trimming cost V 1 base and J 4 bases, with 4 bases left between them. The DNA for the CDR3 is TGTGCCAGCAGCCAAGCCCTCTATGGCTACACCTTC. It specifies CASSQALYGYTF.

This clone qualifies as medium-sized. The chain carries TRBV3-1 and TRBJ2-3; D is perhaps TRBD2 (5 bases). The CDR3 has 14 amino acids. From germline, CDR1 is LGHDT and CDR2 YNNKEL (reference sequence). Between the trimmed V and J ends, which lost 2 bases and 6 bases, there was a span of 12 bases. The CDR3 DNA sequence: TGTGCCAGCAGCCAACCCCCCTGGGAGGATACGCAGTATTTT. This translates into CASSQPPWEDTQYF.

This clone showed up just a few times. This could be a read error, since a much larger clone is one nucleotide away. Within the sample, other DNA sequences also encode this same CDR3. This sequence joins TRBV4-3 and TRBJ2-5; TRBD1 agrees at 8 bases. Germline CDR1 LGHNA, CDR2 YSLEER. The CDR3 covers 15 residues. V shed 1 base, J shed 5 bases, and the junction held 6 bases outside the gene matches. Here the CDR3 reads CASSQGWTGQETQYF. The DNA for the CDR3 is TGCGCCAGCAGCCAAGGTTGGACAGGGCAGGAGACCCAGTACTTC.

This clone was observed many times. CDR3 loop: CASSPRLAGDYNEQFF. The CDR3 bases are TGTGCCAGCAGCCCCAGACTAGCGGGAGACTACAATGAGCAGTTCTTC. The J gene is TRBJ2-1, the V gene TRBV7-9; 12 bases are a match to TRBD2. Germline values: CDR1 SEHNR, CDR2 FQNEAQ (reference sequence). The CDR3 has 16 amino acids. The trim removed 5 bases at V and 3 bases at J, leaving 5 bases unmatched.

The chain carries TRBV6-2 or TRBV6-3 and TRBJ2-1; 8 bases line up with TRBD2. This CDR3 spans 17 amino acids. Germline CDR1 is MNHEY and CDR2 is SVGEGT. J gave up 4 bases and V 0 bases, and 8 bases lay outside the gene matches. The CDR3 region is CASSYSMAGGPYNEQFF. Written as DNA, the CDR3 is TGTGCCAGCAGTTACTCGATGGCGGGAGGCCCTTACAATGAGCAGTTCTTC.

This clone came up many times. This sequence joins TRBV10-2 and TRBJ1-1, with 9 bases identical to TRBD1. The CDR3 runs to 15 residues. Trimming cost V 2 bases and J 4 bases; bases outside gene matches: 5. Germline loops: CDR1 WSHSY, CDR2 SAAADI. The CDR3 region is CASSEPTGGGTEAFF. Written as DNA, the CDR3 is TGCGCCAGCAGTGAGCCAACAGGGGGCGGCACTGAAGCTTTCTTT.

The sample holds many counts of this clone. The rearrangement uses TRBV11-3 and TRBJ2-3; D is perhaps TRBD1 or TRBD2 (5 bases each). V was clipped by 3 bases and J by 3 bases, with 10 bases between them. This CDR3 has 14 residues. Germline lookup yields CDR1 SGHNT and CDR2 YENEEA. Here the CDR3 DNA reads TGTGCCAGCAGCTTTATCGGGGCAACAGATACGCAGTATTTT. It codes for CASSFIGATDTQYF.

The V call is TRBV11-2, the J call TRBJ1-1; the D gene is possibly TRBD1 (5 bases). The germline V gene encodes CDR1 SGHAT and CDR2 FQNNGV. Between the trimmed V and J ends, which lost 5 bases and 3 bases, there was a span of 19 bases. This CDR3 spans 16 amino acids. The CDR3 nucleotides are TGTGCCAGCAGCCTTTCCCCAGGGTGGGGGGACACTGAAGCTTTCTTT. Its translation: CASSLSPGWGDTEAFF.

The table lists this clone with many counts. V is TRBV18 and J is TRBJ1-5; D remains unclear. V lost 3 bases, J lost 4 bases, and 7 bases lay in between. This CDR3 has 13 amino acids. CDR1 is KGHSH and CDR2 is LQKENI in the germline V gene. The CDR3 loop is CASSPSENQPQHF. CDR3 nucleotide sequence: TGTGCCAGCTCACCGTCGGAAAATCAGCCCCAGCATTTT.

The chain carries TRBV20-1 and TRBJ2-5; perhaps D is TRBD1 or TRBD2 (6 bases each). The CDR3 has 18 residues. Germline CDR1 is DFQATT and CDR2 is SNEGSKA (reference sequence). V lost 1 base to trimming and J lost 1 base, with 22 bases between them. CDR3 loop: CSARGSGGTLRAQETQYF. The CDR3 DNA sequence: TGCAGTGCTAGAGGGTCGGGCGGGACATTGAGGGCCCAAGAGACCCAGTACTTC.

Ten or more counts support this clone. The chain links TRBV19 to TRBJ1-1; D ambiguous. This CDR3 has 13 residues. With 10 bases removed from V and 4 bases from J, the gap between germline ends came to 16 bases. Per the germline V gene, CDR1 is LNHDA and CDR2 is SQIVND (reference sequence). The CDR3 DNA sequence: TGTGCCATCCAAGCGGACGGCTTCACTGAAGCTTTCTTT. Residues: CAIQADGFTEAFF.

This clone appeared a few times. The junction departs from the called germline gene at one end, perhaps through a read error. The chain links TRBV15 to TRBJ2-5; no clear D gene. The CDR3 is 15 amino acids. In germline, CDR1 is LNHNV, CDR2 YYDKDF (reference sequence). The CDR3 here is CATIRDVAVRQTQYF. As DNA, the CDR3 is TGTGCCACCATCAGAGATGTGGCAGTGCGACAGACCCAGTACTTC.

This clone was observed at least ten times. V gene TRBV6-1 combines with J gene TRBJ1-5; perhaps TRBD1 as D (6 bases). Per germline, CDR1 MNHNS and CDR2 SASEGT. V lost 6 bases and J lost 3, with 21 bases in between. This CDR3 has 17 amino acids. The CDR3 loop reads CASSFGLDSAFNQPQHF. DNA for the CDR3: TGTGCCAGCAGCTTCGGCCTGGACAGCGCTTTCAATCAGCCCCAGCATTTT.

With regard to this clone: An end of the junction differs from the germline gene, which may be a read error. In nucleotides, the CDR3 is TGTGTCATCAAGGGGGGCTCCTACGAGCATTACTTC. It yields the protein CVIKGGSYEHYF. The chain uses TRBV10-3 and TRBJ2-7; D tentatively fits TRBD1 or TRBD2 (6 bases each). The CDR3 loop spans 12 amino acids. Per the germline V gene, CDR1 is ENHRY and CDR2 is SYGVKD.

This clone was observed many times. CDR3: CASSLTGLGNQPQHF. The CDR3 bases are TGTGCCAGCAGCCTAACAGGGTTGGGGAATCAGCCCCAGCATTTT. The chain employs TRBV7-9 and TRBJ1-5, with D tentatively TRBD1 (6 bases). The ends were cut back, 5 bases at V and 4 bases at J, with 15 bases in the middle. CDR1 is SEHNR, CDR2 FQNEAQ, per germline (reference sequence). This CDR3 contains 15 residues.